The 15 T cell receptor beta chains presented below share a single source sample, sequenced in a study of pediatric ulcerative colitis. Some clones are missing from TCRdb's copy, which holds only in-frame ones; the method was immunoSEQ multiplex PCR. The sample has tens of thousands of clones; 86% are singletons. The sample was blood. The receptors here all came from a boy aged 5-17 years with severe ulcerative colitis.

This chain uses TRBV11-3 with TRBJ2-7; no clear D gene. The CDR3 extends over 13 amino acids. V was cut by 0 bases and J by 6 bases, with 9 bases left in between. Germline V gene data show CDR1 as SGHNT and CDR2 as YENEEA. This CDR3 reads CASSLDWGGEQYF. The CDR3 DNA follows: TGTGCCAGCAGCTTAGATTGGGGTGGCGAGCAGTACTTC.

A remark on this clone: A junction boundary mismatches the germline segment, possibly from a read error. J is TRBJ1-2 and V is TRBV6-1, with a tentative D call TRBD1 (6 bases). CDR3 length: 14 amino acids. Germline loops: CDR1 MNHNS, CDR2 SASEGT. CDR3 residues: CASSEWGADYGYTF. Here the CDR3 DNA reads TGTGCCAGCAGTGAATGGGGGGCAGACTATGGCTATACCTTC.

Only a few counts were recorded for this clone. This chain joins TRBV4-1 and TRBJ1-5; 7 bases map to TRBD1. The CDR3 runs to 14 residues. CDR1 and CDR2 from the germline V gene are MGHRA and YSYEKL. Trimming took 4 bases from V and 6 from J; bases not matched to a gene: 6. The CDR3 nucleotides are TGCGCCAGCAGCCCGAGACAGGGTGGTCAGCCCCAGCATTTT. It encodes CASSPRQGGQPQHF.

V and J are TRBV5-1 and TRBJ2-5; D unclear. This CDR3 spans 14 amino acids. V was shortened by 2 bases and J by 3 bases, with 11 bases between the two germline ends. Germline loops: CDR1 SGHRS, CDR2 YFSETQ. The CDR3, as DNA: TGCGCCAGCAGCTTTGGTTCGGCGGAAGAGACCCAGTACTTC. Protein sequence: CASSFGSAEETQYF.

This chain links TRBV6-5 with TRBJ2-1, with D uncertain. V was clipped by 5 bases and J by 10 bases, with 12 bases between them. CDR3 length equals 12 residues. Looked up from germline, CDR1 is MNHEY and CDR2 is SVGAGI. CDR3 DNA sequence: TGTGCCAGCAGTGCGGCCGGGCGGGAGCAGTTCTTC. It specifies CASSAAGREQFF.

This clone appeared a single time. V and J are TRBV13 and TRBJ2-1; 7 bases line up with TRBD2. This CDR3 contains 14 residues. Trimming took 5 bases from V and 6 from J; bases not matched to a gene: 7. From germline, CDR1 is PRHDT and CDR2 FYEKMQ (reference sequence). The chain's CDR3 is CASSPGIAGNEQFF. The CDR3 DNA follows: TGTGCCAGCAGCCCGGGGATAGCGGGCAATGAGCAGTTCTTC.

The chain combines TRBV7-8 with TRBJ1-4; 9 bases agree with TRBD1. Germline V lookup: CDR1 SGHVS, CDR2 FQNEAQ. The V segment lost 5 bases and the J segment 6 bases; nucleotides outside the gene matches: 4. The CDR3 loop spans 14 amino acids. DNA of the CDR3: TGTGCCAGCAGCAAGACAGGGGGAGATGAAAAACTGTTTTTT. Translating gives CASSKTGGDEKLFF.

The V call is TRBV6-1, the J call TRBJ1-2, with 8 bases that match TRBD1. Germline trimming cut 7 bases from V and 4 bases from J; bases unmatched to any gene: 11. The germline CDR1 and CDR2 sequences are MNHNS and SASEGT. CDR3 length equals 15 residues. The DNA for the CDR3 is TGTGCCAGCAAGTTGGACAGGGCAACCTTCTATGGCTACACCTTC. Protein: CASKLDRATFYGYTF.

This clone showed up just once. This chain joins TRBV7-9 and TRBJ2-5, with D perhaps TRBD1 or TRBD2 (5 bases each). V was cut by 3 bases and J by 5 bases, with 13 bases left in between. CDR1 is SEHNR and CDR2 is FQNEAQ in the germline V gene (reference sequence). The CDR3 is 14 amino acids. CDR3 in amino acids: CASSFGGTVETQYF. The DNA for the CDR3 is TGTGCCAGCAGCTTTGGTGGGACGGTGGAGACCCAGTACTTC.

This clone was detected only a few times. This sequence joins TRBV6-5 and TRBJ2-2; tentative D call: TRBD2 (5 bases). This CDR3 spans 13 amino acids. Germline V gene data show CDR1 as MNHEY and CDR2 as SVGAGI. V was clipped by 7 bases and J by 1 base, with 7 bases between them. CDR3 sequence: CASTGLNTGELFF. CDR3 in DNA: TGTGCCAGCACGGGATTGAACACCGGGGAGCTGTTTTTT.

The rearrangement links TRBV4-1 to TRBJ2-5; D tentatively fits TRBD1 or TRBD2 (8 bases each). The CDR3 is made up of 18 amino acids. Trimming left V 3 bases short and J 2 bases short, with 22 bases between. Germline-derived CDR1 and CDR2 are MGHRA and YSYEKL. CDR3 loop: CASSHPRGGQASQETQYF. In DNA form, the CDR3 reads TGCGCCAGCAGCCACCCTCGGGGGGGACAGGCATCTCAAGAGACCCAGTACTTC.

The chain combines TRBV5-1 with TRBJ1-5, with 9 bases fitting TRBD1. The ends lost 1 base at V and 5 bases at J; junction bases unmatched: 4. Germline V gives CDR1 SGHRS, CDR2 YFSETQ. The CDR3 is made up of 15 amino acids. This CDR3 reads CASSLTGGLYQPQHF. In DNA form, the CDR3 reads TGCGCCAGCAGCTTGACAGGGGGCCTTTATCAGCCCCAGCATTTT. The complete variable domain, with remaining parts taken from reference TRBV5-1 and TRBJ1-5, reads KAGVTQTPRYLIKTRGQQVTLSCSPISGHRSVSWYQQTPGQGLQFLFEYFSETQRNKGNFPGRFSGRQFSNSRSEMNVSTLELGDSALYLCASSLTGGLYQPQHFGDGTRLSIL.

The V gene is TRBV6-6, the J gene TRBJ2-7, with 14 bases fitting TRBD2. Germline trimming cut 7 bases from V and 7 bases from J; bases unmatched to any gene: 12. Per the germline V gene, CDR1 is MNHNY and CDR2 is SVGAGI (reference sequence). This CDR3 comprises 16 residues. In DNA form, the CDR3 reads TGTGCCAGCACCCCTTACGGGGGACTAGCGGGAGATGAGCAGTACTTC. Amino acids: CASTPYGGLAGDEQYF.

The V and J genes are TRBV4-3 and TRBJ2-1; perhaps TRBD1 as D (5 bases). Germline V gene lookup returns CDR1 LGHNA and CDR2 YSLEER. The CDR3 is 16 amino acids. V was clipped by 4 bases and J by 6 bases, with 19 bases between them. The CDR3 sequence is CASSPSPGWYPNEQFF. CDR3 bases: TGCGCCAGCAGCCCATCGCCAGGGTGGTATCCCAATGAGCAGTTCTTC.

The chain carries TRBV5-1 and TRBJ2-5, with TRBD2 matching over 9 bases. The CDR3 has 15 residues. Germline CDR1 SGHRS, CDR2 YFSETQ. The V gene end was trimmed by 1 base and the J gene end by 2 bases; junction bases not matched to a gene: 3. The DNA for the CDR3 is TGCGCCAGCAGCTTGACTAGCGGGTCACAAGAGACCCAGTACTTC. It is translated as CASSLTSGSQETQYF.